What follows is one T cell receptor beta chain and its context. What it recognizes is unknown. Primed by a sample-barcoded 5' primer and a J-beta primer mix, a second PCR proceeded for 7 to 11 cycles. A template-switch adaptor that had 12 random nucleotides put a tag on each cDNA molecule. Paired-end reads containing CDR3 totaled no fewer than 3 million for each sample. TCRdb analysed the 5' RACE reads with MiXCR anew, one entry per CDR3 protein. The profile covers approximately 800,000 distinct CDR3 sequences, with about 36% appearing a single time and about an eighth taken by the ten largest. The entry originates in a study of blood T cells in healthy people across ages. The CDR3 contains 14 residues. Germline CDR1 is SGHAT and CDR2 is FQDESV (reference sequence). Trimming removed 5 bases from V and 3 bases from J; junction bases left unmatched: 6. Findings and limits, study-wide: From one million sequenced T cells, diversity estimates were lower bounds.

Total RNA extracted from each sample amounted to at least 6 micrograms. The clonotype comes from a man younger than 30 in good health. Specimen: blood. The rearrangement links TRBV11-1 to TRBJ1-1; 7 bases map to TRBD1. The CDR3 loop reads CASSNQGGDTEAFF. The CDR3 region has the DNA TGTGCCAGCAGCAACCAGGGGGGGGACACTGAAGCTTTCTTT.